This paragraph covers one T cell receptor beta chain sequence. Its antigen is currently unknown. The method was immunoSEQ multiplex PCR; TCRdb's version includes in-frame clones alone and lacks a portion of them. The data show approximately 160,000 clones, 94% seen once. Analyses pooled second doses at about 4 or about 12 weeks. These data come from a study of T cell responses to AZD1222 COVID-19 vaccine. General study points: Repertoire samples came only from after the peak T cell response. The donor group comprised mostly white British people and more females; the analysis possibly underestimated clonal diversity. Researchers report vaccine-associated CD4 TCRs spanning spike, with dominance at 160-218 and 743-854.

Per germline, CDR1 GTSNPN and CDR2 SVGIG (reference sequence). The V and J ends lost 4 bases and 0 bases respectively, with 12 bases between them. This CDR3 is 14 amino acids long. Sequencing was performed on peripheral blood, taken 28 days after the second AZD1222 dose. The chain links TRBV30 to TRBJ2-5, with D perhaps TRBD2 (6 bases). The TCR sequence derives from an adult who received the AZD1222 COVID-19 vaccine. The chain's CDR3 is CAWNFGGNQETQYF. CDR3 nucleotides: TGTGCCTGGAACTTCGGCGGGAACCAAGAGACCCAGTACTTC.